The source of this T cell receptor beta chain is a study of control samples from healthy donors and cancer patients. Germline CDR1 and CDR2: SGHDT and YYEEEE. Trimming took 4 bases from V and 6 from J; bases not matched to a gene: 6. The CDR3 totals 14 residues. The protocol was immunoSEQ multiplex PCR, while the TCRdb copy is restricted to in-frame clones and leaves out a portion. The table has more than 95,000 clones, around 89% seen once; the top ten hold about a fifth. V usage is TRBV5-6 and J usage is TRBJ1-5, with 8 bases aligning to TRBD1. The source of this sequence is a man between 60 and 75 years old with lung cancer. Input material: PBMCs. CDR3 in DNA: TGTGCCAGCAGCGCGGACAGGGTGGTTCAGCCCCAGCATTTT. Translating gives CASSADRVVQPQHF.